This T cell receptor (beta chain) was documented in a study of shared clonotypes between healthy human individuals. Some clones are missing from TCRdb's copy, which holds only in-frame ones; the method was immunoSEQ multiplex PCR. This table has 2 million to 2.5 million clones, around 95% appearing once. V shed 3 bases and J shed 7 bases, with 18 bases lying between them. This CDR3 spans 15 amino acids. CDR1 is KGHSH, CDR2 LQKENI, per germline. The V call is TRBV18, the J call TRBJ2-5, with no clear D. The sample consisted of naive CD4+ T cells sorted from blood. Subset noted: CD45RA+ positively selected. The receptor was derived from a man between 18 and 29 years old in good health. CDR3 DNA sequence: TGTGCCAGCTCACCTCGTGGCACCGACGATCGGACCCAGTACTTC. Protein sequence: CASSPRGTDDRTQYF. The full variable domain, its missing parts supplied by reference TRBV18 and TRBJ2-5, is NAGVMQNPRHLVRRRGQEARLRCSPMKGHSHVYWYRQLPEEGLKFMVYLQKENIIDESGMPKERFSAEFPKEGPSILRIQQVVRGDSAAYFCASSPRGTDDRTQYFGPGTRLLVL.